This entry is about one T cell receptor (beta chain). The antigen is not known. Donors were drawn from the approximately 120-subject validation cohort, separate from the approximately 670-subject first cohort. This sample was taken from a study of cytomegalovirus exposure and HLA in healthy donors. Whole-study context: The 90 to 150 validation repertoires, a later analysis reported, used the same platform as the roughly 660 repertoires from the first cohort. General study points: Some public TCRs appeared in many individuals, while most sequences were rare. First-cohort TCR clusters tended to co-occur in the roughly 120 validation repertoires, a later analysis found.

Looked up from germline, CDR1 is SGHRS and CDR2 is YFSETQ. J gave up 5 bases and V 3 bases, and 10 bases lay outside the gene matches. This CDR3 has 18 amino acids. Using immunoSEQ multiplex PCR, the repertoire was profiled, and TCRdb retains in-frame clones only, with some absent. Counted here are roughly 250,000 clones, around nine tenths occurring once; the ten biggest clones make up 2.6%. The source material was PBMCs. The gene calls are TRBV5-1 and TRBJ2-4; 14 bases agree with TRBD2. The TCR originated in a man aged 18 to 30 in good health and CMV-seronegative. The CDR3, as DNA: TGCGCCAGCAGCTATGGGACTAGCGGGAGTGTGTTGCAAAACATTCAGTACTTC. This encodes CASSYGTSGSVLQNIQYF.